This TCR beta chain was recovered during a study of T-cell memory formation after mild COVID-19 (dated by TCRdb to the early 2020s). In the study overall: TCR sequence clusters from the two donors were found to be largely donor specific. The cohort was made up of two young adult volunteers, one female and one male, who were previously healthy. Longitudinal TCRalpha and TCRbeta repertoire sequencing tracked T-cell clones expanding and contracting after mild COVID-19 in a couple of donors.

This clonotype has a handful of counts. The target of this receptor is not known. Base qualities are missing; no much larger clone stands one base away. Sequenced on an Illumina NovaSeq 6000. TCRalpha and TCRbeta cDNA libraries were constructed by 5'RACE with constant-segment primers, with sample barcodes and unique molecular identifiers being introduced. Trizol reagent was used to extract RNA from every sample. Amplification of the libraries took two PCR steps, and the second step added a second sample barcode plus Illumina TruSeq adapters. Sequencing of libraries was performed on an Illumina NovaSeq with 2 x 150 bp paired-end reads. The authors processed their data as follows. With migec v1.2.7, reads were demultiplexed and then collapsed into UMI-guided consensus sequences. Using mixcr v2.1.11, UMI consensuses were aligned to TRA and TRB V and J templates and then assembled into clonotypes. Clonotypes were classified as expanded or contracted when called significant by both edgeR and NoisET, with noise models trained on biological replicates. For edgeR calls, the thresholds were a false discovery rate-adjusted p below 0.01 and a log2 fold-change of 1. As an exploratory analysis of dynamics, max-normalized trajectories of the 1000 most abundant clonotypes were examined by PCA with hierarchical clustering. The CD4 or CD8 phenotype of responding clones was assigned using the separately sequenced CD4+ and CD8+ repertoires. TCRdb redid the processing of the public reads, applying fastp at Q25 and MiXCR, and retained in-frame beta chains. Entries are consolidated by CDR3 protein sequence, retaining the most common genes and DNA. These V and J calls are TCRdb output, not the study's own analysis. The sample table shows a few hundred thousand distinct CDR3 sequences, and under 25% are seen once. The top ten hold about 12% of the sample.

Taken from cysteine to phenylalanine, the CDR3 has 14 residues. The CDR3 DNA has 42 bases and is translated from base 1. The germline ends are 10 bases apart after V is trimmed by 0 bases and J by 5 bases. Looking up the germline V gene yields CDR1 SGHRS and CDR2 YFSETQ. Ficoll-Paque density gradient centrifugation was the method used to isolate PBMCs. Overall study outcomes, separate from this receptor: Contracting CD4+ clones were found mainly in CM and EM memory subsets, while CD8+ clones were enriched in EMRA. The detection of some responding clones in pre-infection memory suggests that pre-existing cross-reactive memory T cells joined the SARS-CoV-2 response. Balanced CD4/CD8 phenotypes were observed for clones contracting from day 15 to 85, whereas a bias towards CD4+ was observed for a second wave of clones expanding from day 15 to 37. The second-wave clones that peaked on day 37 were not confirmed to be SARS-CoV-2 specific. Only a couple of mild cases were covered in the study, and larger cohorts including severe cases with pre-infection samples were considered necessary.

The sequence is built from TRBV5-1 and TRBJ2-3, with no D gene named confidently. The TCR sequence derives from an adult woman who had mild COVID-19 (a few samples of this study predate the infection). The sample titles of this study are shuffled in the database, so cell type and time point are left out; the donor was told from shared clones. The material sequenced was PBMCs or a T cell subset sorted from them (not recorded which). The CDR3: CASSLGPVIDTQYF. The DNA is TGCGCCAGCAGCTTGGGTCCAGTAATAGATACGCAGTATTTT.